The sequence of this T cell receptor (beta chain) was determined in a study of T-cell memory formation after mild COVID-19. Study-wide results and caveats: Clones contracting across day 15 to 85 had a balanced CD4/CD8 profile; later expanding clones leaned CD4+. Pre-infection memory contained some responding clones, which suggested that cross-reactive memory had joined. The CD4+ clones that contracted clustered mainly within CM and EM, and the CD8+ clones concentrated in EMRA.

This clonotype was counted ten times or more. Its target is unknown. Compared with germline, one end of the junction differs, possibly owing to a read error. CDR1 and CDR2 (germline): LNHDA, SQIVND (reference sequence). This CDR3 region has 13 residues. Sample barcodes and UMIs were carried by the TCR alpha and TCR beta cDNA libraries that 5'RACE generated with constant-segment primers. TCRdb re-derived calls from the 5' RACE reads in MiXCR, one entry per CDR3 protein. Of 140,000 or so distinct CDR3 sequences listed, around 5.8% are singletons. Sequencing input: PBMCs or a T cell subset sorted from them (not recorded which). This receptor was taken from an adult woman who had mild COVID-19 (a few samples of this study predate the infection). Cell type and time point are not known. The rearrangement uses TRBV19 and TRBJ2-7, with 7 bases identical to TRBD1. CDR3 loop: CASSRDRAYEQYF. CDR3 nucleotide sequence: TGCGCCAGCAGCAGGGACAGAGCCTACGAGCAGTACTTC.